One and the same sample provided the 21 T cell receptor beta chains below, sequenced in a study of blood T cell repertoires in COVID-19. Measured with immunoSEQ multiplex PCR; TCRdb has only the in-frame clones, and not every one. The sample includes 200,000 to 300,000 clones, around 84% of them seen just once. The sequenced sample consisted of peripheral blood. These TCRs come from a woman aged 60 to 75 with COVID-19, enrolled during active disease.

The chain combines TRBV6-5 with TRBJ2-7; D remains ambiguous. V was trimmed by 0 bases and J by 1 base, leaving 7 bases between them. This CDR3 is 14 amino acids long. Per the germline V gene, CDR1 is MNHEY and CDR2 is SVGAGI. CDR3: CASSYSYGSYEQYF. DNA of the CDR3: TGTGCCAGCAGTTACTCCTACGGGTCCTACGAGCAGTACTTC.

The genes are TRBV6-2 or TRBV6-3 and TRBJ1-2; D gene unclear. V was pared by 6 bases and J by 8 bases, with 13 bases between. Germline assignment: CDR1 MNHEY and CDR2 SVGEGT. CDR3 size: 12 residues. The CDR3 sequence: CASSPSRRGYTF. Here the CDR3 DNA reads TGTGCCAGCAGCCCCTCCCGTCGGGGCTACACCTTC.

CDR3 DNA: TGTGCCAGCAGCTCGGGACTCAAGACCTACGAGCAGTACTTC. Protein product: CASSSGLKTYEQYF. The chain carries TRBV6-2 or TRBV6-3 and TRBJ2-7; D possibly corresponds to TRBD2 (6 bases). This CDR3 is 14 amino acids long. Deletions cut 6 bases from V and 2 bases from J, with 14 bases between. Germline CDR1 is MNHEY and CDR2 is SVGEGT.

The genes are TRBV4-2 and TRBJ2-3, with TRBD2 identical over 13 bases. V shed 2 bases and J 1 base; nucleotides not matched to a gene: 9. Germline-derived CDR1 and CDR2 are LGHNA and YNFKEQ. CDR3 length: 19 residues. The CDR3 loop reads CASSQRAGTSGTGTDTQYF. DNA of the CDR3: TGTGCCAGCAGCCAACGAGCCGGGACTAGCGGGACTGGCACAGATACGCAGTATTTT.

The chain joins TRBV21-1 to TRBJ1-4; the table's TRBD1 call for D was not verified on the DNA. TRBV21-1 is assigned pseudogene status. CDR3 length: 15 residues. CDR3 DNA sequence: TGTGCCAGCAGCCCACGACACGTCTCTAATGAAAAACTGTTTTTT. It is translated as CASSPRHVSNEKLFF.

This sequence joins TRBV6-6 and TRBJ2-7; D possibly corresponds to TRBD1 (6 bases). V shed 2 bases and J shed 0 bases, with 11 bases lying between them. Per germline, CDR1 MNHNY and CDR2 SVGAGI (reference sequence). The CDR3 is 15 amino acids. The CDR3 bases are TGTGCCAGCAGTTACATCACAGGGAACTCCTACGAGCAGTACTTC. It codes for CASSYITGNSYEQYF.

The rearrangement uses TRBV18 and TRBJ2-1; TRBD2 matches at 8 bases. The CDR3 consists of 15 residues. Germline values: CDR1 KGHSH, CDR2 LQKENI. The ends lost 3 bases at V and 8 bases at J; junction bases unmatched: 9. The CDR3 loop is CASSPRSGSGDEQFF. CDR3 DNA: TGTGCCAGCTCACCCCGAAGCGGGAGTGGTGATGAGCAGTTCTTC.

The chain combines TRBV28 with TRBJ2-7, with 7 bases fitting TRBD1. The V and J ends lost 3 bases and 2 bases, in that order; junction bases with no gene match: 10. This CDR3 region has 16 residues. Germline CDR1 is MDHEN and CDR2 is SYDVKM. Here the CDR3 DNA reads TGTGCCAGCAGTTTGGGGGCCGGGACAGCTACCTACGAGCAGTACTTC. Protein sequence: CASSLGAGTATYEQYF. The full variable domain, in which reference TRBV28 and TRBJ2-7 provide the parts outside the CDR3, is DVKVTQSSRYLVKRTGEKVFLECVQDMDHENMFWYRQDPGLGLRLIYFSYDVKMKEKGDIPEGYSVSREKKERFSLILESASTNQTSMYLCASSLGAGTATYEQYFGPGTRLTVT.

This clone was recorded only once. The chain employs TRBV18 and TRBJ1-2; no reliable D call. Trimming took off 6 bases at V and 4 bases at J, with 18 bases between the two ends. The CDR3 is made up of 15 amino acids. Per the germline V gene, CDR1 is KGHSH and CDR2 is LQKENI. The CDR3 sequence: CASSSIRDNSYGYTF. CDR3 in DNA: TGTGCCAGCTCTTCGATCCGTGACAACAGCTATGGCTACACCTTC.

This chain uses TRBV2 with TRBJ1-6, with TRBD1 as a possible D gene (5 bases). Trimming left V 4 bases short and J 11 bases short, with 9 bases between. Germline assignment: CDR1 SNHLY and CDR2 FYNNEI. The CDR3 runs 12 residues. The CDR3 bases are TGTGCCAGCAGTGTCGACAGAACACCCCTCCACTTT. Residues: CASSVDRTPLHF.

In regard to this clone: The junction differs from germline at one of its ends, possibly a read error. This rearrangement joins TRBV7-3 to TRBJ2-1; 10 bases are shared with TRBD1. This CDR3 region has 15 residues. Germline CDR1 and CDR2: SGHTA and FQGTGA. CDR3 sequence: CASSLDRGRYNEQFF. In DNA form, the CDR3 reads TGTGCCAGCAGCTTAGACAGGGGGCGTTACAATGAGCAATTCTTC.

The rearrangement uses TRBV19 and TRBJ1-5; no firm D call. Germline values: CDR1 LNHDA, CDR2 SQIVND (reference sequence). CDR3 length equals 20 residues. The germline V and J ends were trimmed by 3 bases and 6 bases, with 30 bases remaining between them. CDR3 sequence: CASSIPVPRGPGRQFQPQHF. The CDR3 bases are TGTGCCAGTAGTATTCCGGTCCCCCGGGGTCCAGGTCGGCAATTTCAGCCCCAGCATTTT.

The chain has TRBV21-1 and TRBJ2-1; TRBD1, the table's D call, was not compared with the DNA. TRBV21-1 constitutes a pseudogene. The CDR3 loop spans 17 amino acids. CDR3 sequence: CASSKAGSRGDYNEQFF. CDR3 bases: TGTGCCAGCAGCAAAGCGGGTAGCAGGGGGGACTACAATGAGCAGTTCTTC.

The chain uses TRBV9 and TRBJ2-1; D is possibly TRBD2 (5 bases). The CDR3 sequence is 13 residues long. V shed 1 base and J shed 4 bases, with 6 bases lying between them. Germline CDR1 reads SGDLS; CDR2 reads YYNGEE. This chain's CDR3 is CASSVTGYNEQFF. Written as DNA, the CDR3 is TGTGCCAGCAGCGTAACGGGATACAATGAGCAGTTCTTC.

This clone was recorded once. This chain links TRBV9 with TRBJ2-5, with TRBD2 matching 8 bases. The CDR3 contains 14 residues. CDR1 and CDR2 (germline): SGDLS, YYNGEE. V was clipped by 4 bases and J by 5 bases; unmatched bases: 7. For the CDR3, the DNA is TGTGCCAGCAGCAAAAACGGGGGGGGCGAGACCCAGTACTTC. Translated: CASSKNGGGETQYF.

This chain joins TRBV7-9 and TRBJ2-7; 7 bases are shared with TRBD2. The CDR3 runs to 16 residues. J lost 1 base, V lost 0 bases, and 6 bases had no gene match. Per germline, CDR1 SEHNR and CDR2 FQNEAQ (reference sequence). This CDR3 reads CASSLAAGVRSYEQYF. As DNA, the CDR3 is TGTGCCAGCAGCTTAGCTGCGGGAGTCAGGTCCTACGAGCAGTACTTC.

This chain joins TRBV7-2 and TRBJ2-7; 10 positions match TRBD1. There are 13 residues in the CDR3. V lost 5 bases, J lost 3 bases, and 1 base stayed unmatched. Germline CDR1 reads SGHTA; CDR2 reads FQGNSA. The CDR3 nucleotides read TGTGCCAGCAGCGGACAGGGGGTCTACGAGCAGTACTTC. It specifies CASSGQGVYEQYF.

The chain has TRBV19 and TRBJ1-5; maybe TRBD1 (5 bases). Trimming cost V 5 bases and J 7 bases, with 18 bases left between them. The CDR3 is 15 amino acids. Germline CDR1 is LNHDA and CDR2 is SQIVND (reference sequence). CDR3 coding DNA: TGTGCCAGTAGTCTCGGGGACTCCTCGGGACAGCCCCAGCATTTT. It yields the protein CASSLGDSSGQPQHF.

J is TRBJ1-2 and V is TRBV7-6, with TRBD1 matching 7 bases. Germline values: CDR1 SGHVS, CDR2 FNYEAQ. The length of the CDR3 is 15 residues. With V trimmed by 5 bases and J by 6 bases, 12 bases remained unmatched. The CDR3 region has the DNA TGTGCCAGCAGCCCCGGGGGTGAGGGGGCGGATGGCTACACCTTC. This encodes CASSPGGEGADGYTF.

This clone is a singleton in its sample. The V and J genes are TRBV19 and TRBJ1-6; 11 bases are a match to TRBD1. V lost 6 bases, J lost 0 bases, and 7 bases stayed unmatched. CDR1 LNHDA and CDR2 SQIVND come from the germline V gene (reference sequence). There are 18 residues in the CDR3. CDR3 nucleotides: TGTGCCAGTAGGCCCGGACAGGGGGCGAGCTCCTATAATTCACCCCTCCACTTT. This translates into CASRPGQGASSYNSPLHF.

The chain joins TRBV6-2 or TRBV6-3 to TRBJ2-7, with TRBD2 as a possible D gene (6 bases). This CDR3 has 15 amino acids. Per germline, CDR1 MNHEY and CDR2 SVGEGT. V dropped 5 bases and J dropped 2 bases, with 16 bases sitting between them. The CDR3 coding sequence is TGTGCCAGCAGTAGGTATAGCGGCCAACCCTACGAGCAGTACTTC. It codes for CASSRYSGQPYEQYF.